Listed below are T cell receptor beta chains from one sample, sequenced in a study of regulatory T cells in long-lasting Graves disease. Via MiXCR, TCRdb re-called the multiplex PCR reads, giving one row per CDR3 protein. The sample lists around 480,000 distinct CDR3 sequences, under 20% occurring once. This same sample was also taken into another study, of T cells in Graves' hyperthyroidism and ophthalmopathy.

The source was peripheral blood mononuclear cells (PBMCs), collected at new diagnosis, from a patient treated with antithyroid drugs. The receptors stem from a man aged 40-49 years with Graves disease. CDR3s include the opening cysteine and the closing phenylalanine or tryptophan. D genes are given only for firm matches. Clone sizes are given selectively: once, few, many, or a class where the clone is expanded.

TRBV2	TRBJ2-3	.	few	12	CASRPQTDTQYF	TGTGCCAGCAGGCCGCAAACAGATACGCAGTATTTT
TRBV12-3/TRBV12-4	TRBJ2-7	TRBD1	once	14	CASSVQGARNEQYF	TGTGCCAGCAGTGTACAGGGGGCGCGCAACGAGCAGTACTTC
TRBV2	TRBJ2-7	TRBD2	many	15	CASSVISGTSNEQYF	TGTGCCAGCAGTGTGATCTCCGGGACTAGTAACGAGCAGTACTTC
TRBV12-3/TRBV12-4	TRBJ2-1	.	many	16	CASSPITGVPYNEQFF	TGTGCCAGCAGTCCAATTACGGGAGTTCCCTACAATGAGCAGTTCTTC
TRBV19	TRBJ2-3	.	.	16	CASSDYGAGRTDTQYF	TGTGCCAGTAGTGACTACGGAGCGGGTCGCACAGATACGCAGTATTTT
TRBV5-5	TRBJ2-7	TRBD2	few	13	CASRTSGSNGQYF	TGTGCCAGCAGGACTAGCGGGAGTAACGGGCAGTACTTC
TRBV24-1	TRBJ1-2	.	.	14	CATSGAGTSYGYTF	TGTGCCACCAGTGGCGCCGGGACATCATATGGCTACACCTTC
TRBV3-1	TRBJ2-3	TRBD1	many	15	CASSLPTGNTDTQYF	TGTGCCAGCAGCCTCCCGACAGGGAACACAGATACGCAGTATTTT
TRBV4-2	TRBJ2-6	TRBD1	.	18	CASSRATGGNSGANVLTF	TGTGCCAGCAGCCGAGCGACAGGGGGGAACTCTGGGGCCAACGTCCTGACTTTC
TRBV28	TRBJ2-7	TRBD1	many	16	CASSFPTGTDSYEQYF	TGTGCCAGCAGTTTTCCTACCGGGACAGACTCCTACGAGCAGTACTTC
TRBV4-2	TRBJ2-5	.	.	14	CASSQGGGGETQYF	TGTGCCAGCAGCCAGGGGGGCGGGGGAGAGACCCAGTACTTC
TRBV5-1	TRBJ2-1	TRBD2	.	17	CASSLLAGGPFFDEQFF	TGCGCCAGCAGCTTGTTAGCGGGAGGGCCTTTCTTCGATGAGCAGTTCTTC
TRBV30	TRBJ2-7	.	many	11	CAGGAGPEQYF	TGTGCCGGGGGGGCAGGGCCCGAGCAGTACTTC
TRBV7-9	TRBJ2-7	.	.	14	CASSLVQTSYEQYF	TGTGCCAGCAGCTTAGTACAGACCTCCTACGAGCAGTACTTC
TRBV14	TRBJ1-1	.	.	15	CASSNRVGANTEAFF	TGTGCCAGCAGCAACAGGGTCGGAGCGAACACTGAAGCTTTCTTT
TRBV7-2	TRBJ2-7	.	.	12	CASSLVRAKQYF	TGTGCCAGCAGCTTAGTCAGGGCAAAGCAGTACTTC
TRBV20-1	TRBJ1-2	.	many	13	CSAPSGGEEGYTF	TGCAGTGCTCCCAGCGGGGGGGAGGAGGGCTACACCTTC
TRBV20-1	TRBJ1-2	.	many	15	CSAFGQPTRGYGYTF	TGCAGTGCTTTCGGACAGCCAACTCGGGGCTATGGCTACACCTTC
TRBV7-3	TRBJ2-5	TRBD2	many	16	CASSPTSGRGQETQYF	TGTGCCAGCAGCCCGACTAGCGGGAGAGGGCAAGAGACCCAGTACTTC
TRBV5-1	TRBJ2-2	TRBD2	.	17	CASSSGLARINTGELFF	TGCGCCAGCAGCTCGGGACTAGCGAGAATTAACACCGGGGAGCTGTTTTTT
TRBV6-9	TRBJ2-7	TRBD1	many	14	CASSSRQGPYEQYF	TGTGCCAGCAGTTCCCGACAGGGGCCCTACGAGCAGTACTTC
TRBV5-1	TRBJ2-1	TRBD1	many	14	CASSLATGGNEQFF	TGCGCCAGCAGCTTGGCAACAGGGGGGAATGAGCAGTTCTTC
TRBV20-1	TRBJ1-1	.	many	11	CSARGYTEAFF	TGCAGTGCTAGAGGGTATACTGAAGCTTTCTTT
TRBV5-1	TRBJ2-1	.	.	14	CASSLVRDHNEQFF	TGCGCCAGCAGCTTGGTACGGGATCACAATGAGCAGTTCTTC
TRBV7-9	TRBJ2-7	.	many	12	CASSLGPGEQYF	TGTGCCAGCAGCTTAGGTCCGGGAGAGCAGTACTTC
TRBV15	TRBJ2-1	TRBD1	few	16	CATSRTRDRAYNEQFF	TGTGCCACCAGCAGAACTAGGGACAGGGCATACAATGAGCAGTTCTTC
TRBV20-1	TRBJ2-1	.	many	15	CSARDGPSSYNEQFF	TGCAGTGCTAGAGATGGGCCTAGCTCCTACAATGAGCAGTTCTTC
TRBV6-2/TRBV6-3	TRBJ2-1	.	many	14	CASSYSITGNEQFF	TGTGCCAGCAGTTACTCGATTACAGGGAATGAGCAGTTCTTC
TRBV11-3	TRBJ2-1	.	many	13	CASSPTPTGEQFF	TGTGCCAGCAGCCCGACCCCCACGGGTGAGCAGTTCTTC
TRBV28	TRBJ2-1	.	many	15	CASESKGRVLSEQFF	TGTGCCAGCGAGTCCAAGGGCCGAGTTTTATCTGAGCAGTTCTTC
TRBV19	TRBJ1-2	.	few	11	CASSRGYGYTF	TGTGCCAGTAGTCGGGGCTATGGCTACACCTTC